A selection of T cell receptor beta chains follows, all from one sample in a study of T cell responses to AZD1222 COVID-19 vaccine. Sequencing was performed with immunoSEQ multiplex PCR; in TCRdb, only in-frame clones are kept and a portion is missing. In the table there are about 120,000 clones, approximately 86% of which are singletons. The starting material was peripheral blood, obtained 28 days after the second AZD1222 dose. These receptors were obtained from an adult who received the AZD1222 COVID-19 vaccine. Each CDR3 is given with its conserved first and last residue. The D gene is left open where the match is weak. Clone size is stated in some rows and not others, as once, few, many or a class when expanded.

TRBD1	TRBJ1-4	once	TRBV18	TGTGCCAGCTCACCCCAGGGGGAGGCTAATGAAAAACTGTTTTTT	CASSPQGEANEKLFF
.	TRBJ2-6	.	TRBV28	TGTGCCAGCATAAGGAAAGACTCTGGGGCCAACGTCCTGACTTTC	CASIRKDSGANVLTF
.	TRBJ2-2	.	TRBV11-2	TGTGCCAGCAGCTTAGGGCTATATACCGGGGAGCTGTTTTTT	CASSLGLYTGELFF
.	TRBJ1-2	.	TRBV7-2	TGTGCCAGCAGCCGCGGCGGGGCCGGGGCCTATGGCTACACCTTC	CASSRGGAGAYGYTF
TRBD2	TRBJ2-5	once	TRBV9	TGTGCCAGCAGCCCCCATAAGCGGGAGGAAGAGACCCAGTACTTC	CASSPHKREEETQYF
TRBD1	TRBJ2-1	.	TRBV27	TGTGCCAGCAGTTTGGGGACAGGTCTAAATGAGCAGTTCTTC	CASSLGTGLNEQFF
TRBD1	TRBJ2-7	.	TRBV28	TGTGCCAGCAGTGCAACCGGGACAGCGAACTACGAGCAGTACTTC	CASSATGTANYEQYF
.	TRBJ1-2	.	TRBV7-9	TGTGCCAGCAGCTTATTTGTACCCGGTGGCTACACCTTC	CASSLFVPGGYTF
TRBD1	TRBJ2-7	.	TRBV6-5	TGTGCCAGCAGGGCGGACAGGGACGAGCAGTACTTC	CASRADRDEQYF
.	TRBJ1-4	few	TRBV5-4	TGTGCCAGCAACAAAGGGCCGGGGGACGAAAAACTGTTTTTT	CASNKGPGDEKLFF
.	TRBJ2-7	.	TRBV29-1	TGCAGCGTGCGAGGTGGGGGAAATTCCGCCTACGAGCAGTACTTC	CSVRGGGNSAYEQYF
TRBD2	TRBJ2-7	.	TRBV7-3	TGTGCCAGCAGCTTAACGGGGCTAGCGGGAGTCCACGAGCAGTACTTC	CASSLTGLAGVHEQYF